This TCR beta chain was obtained from a study of cytomegalovirus exposure and HLA in healthy donors. The PCR had 60 Vbeta and 13 Jbeta primers. Clones were sequenced by immunoSEQ multiplex PCR, and TCRdb holds only the in-frame ones, with some missing. The repertoire holds 150,000 or so clones, roughly 85% seen once, with over 12% in the top ten. The CDR3 length is 15 residues. The V end was cut by 0 bases, the J end by 2 bases, with 9 bases between. Per germline, CDR1 LNHNV and CDR2 YYDKDF (reference sequence). The table lists this clone with a count of one. The antigen remains unidentified. Study-wide points: The records held CMV serostatus as the only immune exposure information.

Sequenced: PBMCs. The rearrangement uses TRBV15 and TRBJ2-3; maybe TRBD1 (5 bases). The sequence came from a man aged 50-60 years in good health and CMV-seropositive. CDR3 amino acids: CATSRDDRDTDTQYF. The CDR3 region has the DNA TGTGCCACCAGCAGAGACGACAGAGACACAGATACGCAGTATTTT.